Listed below are T cell receptor beta chains from one sample, sequenced in a study of vaccination and CD4 T cells after COVID-19. From the PCR reads, TCRdb called clonotypes with MiXCR, one entry per CDR3 protein. The table records roughly 20,000 distinct CDR3 sequences, 60% of them present only once. The sample in question was CD4+ T cells from blood, obtained after SARS-CoV-2 vaccination. Receptor source: a human donor who had recovered from COVID-19. Both conserved end residues are part of each CDR3. Each record gives: V gene, D gene, J gene, clone size, CDR3 protein, CDR3 DNA. The D gene is left open where the match is weak. Some rows have no size entry. The others give once, few or many, or a class for an expanded clone.

TRBV24-1	-	TRBJ2-3	-	CATSDGQPITDTQYF	TGTGCCACCAGTGATGGACAGCCTATCACAGATACGCAGTATTTT
TRBV29-1	TRBD1	TRBJ2-5	once	CSACNSTGWVGETQYF	TGCAGCGCCTGTAATTCGACAGGGTGGGTAGGGGAGACCCAGTACTTC
TRBV12-3/TRBV12-4	TRBD1	TRBJ1-4	few	CASSLRQGDEKLFF	TGTGCCAGCAGTCTGCGACAGGGCGATGAAAAACTGTTTTTT
TRBV7-9	-	TRBJ1-6	-	CASSLVAEDNSPLHF	TGTGCCAGCAGCTTAGTAGCGGAAGATAATTCACCCCTCCACTTT
TRBV7-9	TRBD1	TRBJ2-7	-	CASSQWAGQGGEQYF	TGTGCCAGCAGTCAATGGGCGGGACAGGGAGGCGAGCAGTACTTC
TRBV19	-	TRBJ1-1	-	CASRNSGHGNTEAFF	TGTGCCAGTAGGAACTCGGGACACGGGAACACTGAAGCTTTCTTT
TRBV20-1	TRBD2	TRBJ2-1	-	CSASGSRTSDEQFF	TGCAGTGCTAGTGGCAGCCGGACTAGCGATGAGCAGTTCTTC
TRBV28	TRBD1	TRBJ1-1	-	CASSPWDRGNTEAFF	TGTGCCAGCAGTCCCTGGGACAGGGGAAACACTGAAGCTTTCTTT
TRBV28	TRBD1	TRBJ2-2	-	CASSLWSTGRNTGELFF	TGTGCCAGCAGTTTATGGTCGACAGGGAGGAACACCGGGGAGCTGTTTTTT
TRBV20-1	-	TRBJ1-2	-	CSAPQRARIYGYTF	TGCAGTGCTCCTCAGAGAGCCAGAATCTATGGCTACACCTTC
TRBV20-1	TRBD2	TRBJ2-1	-	CSARTSGSHPRSYNEQFF	TGCAGTGCTAGGACTAGCGGGAGCCACCCTCGCTCCTACAATGAGCAGTTCTTC
TRBV7-8	-	TRBJ2-7	-	CASSLVGREQYF	TGTGCCAGCAGCTTAGTTGGACGCGAGCAGTACTTC
TRBV19	TRBD1	TRBJ1-5	-	CATAGTGAIGNQPQHF	TGTGCCACCGCCGGGACAGGGGCGATCGGCAATCAGCCCCAGCATTTT
TRBV7-9	TRBD1	TRBJ1-3	-	CASSNRGLNTIYF	TGTGCCAGCAGTAACAGGGGGCTGAACACCATATATTTT
TRBV7-9	TRBD2	TRBJ2-5	-	CASSLVAGGRETQYF	TGTGCCAGCAGCTTAGTGGCGGGAGGTCGAGAGACCCAGTACTTC
TRBV6-5	TRBD1	TRBJ1-1	-	CASSYARGLGEAFF	TGTGCCAGCAGTTACGCCAGGGGGCTTGGTGAAGCTTTCTTT
TRBV27	-	TRBJ2-5	few	CASSSGASQETQYF	TGTGCCAGCAGCTCGGGGGCGTCCCAAGAGACCCAGTACTTC
TRBV7-2	TRBD2	TRBJ2-5	few	CASSQPLAGAVETQYF	TGTGCCAGCAGCCAGCCACTAGCGGGAGCTGTAGAGACCCAGTACTTC
TRBV7-9	-	TRBJ1-1	-	CASSLVQDTEAFF	TGTGCCAGCAGCTTAGTCCAGGACACTGAAGCTTTCTTT
TRBV6-2/TRBV6-3	-	TRBJ1-5	-	CASSYGGNQPQHF	TGTGCCAGCAGTTACGGGGGAAATCAGCCCCAGCATTTT
TRBV27	TRBD1	TRBJ2-5	-	CASSPRTGGGETQYF	TGTGCCAGCAGTCCCCGGACAGGCGGTGGAGAGACCCAGTACTTC
TRBV27	TRBD1	TRBJ1-4	-	CASSSYDRVEKLFF	TGTGCCAGCAGTAGTTACGACAGGGTCGAAAAACTGTTTTTT
TRBV2	-	TRBJ1-1	-	CASSLQGRNTEAFF	TGTGCCAGCAGTCTACAAGGGCGGAACACTGAAGCTTTCTTT
TRBV7-6	TRBD2	TRBJ2-1	-	CASSFSGTYNEQFF	TGTGCCAGCAGCTTTAGCGGGACTTACAATGAGCAGTTCTTC
TRBV4-1	-	TRBJ1-1	once	CASSQGGQMNTEAFF	TGCGCCAGCAGCCAAGGCGGTCAGATGAACACTGAAGCTTTCTTT
TRBV20-1	-	TRBJ1-6	once	CSARVEGGPRFASPLHF	TGCAGTGCTAGAGTTGAGGGGGGCCCCCGGTTCGCTTCACCCCTCCACTTT
TRBV20-1	TRBD2	TRBJ2-7	-	CSASSGLANSYEQYF	TGCAGTGCCTCCTCGGGACTAGCGAACTCCTACGAGCAGTACTTC
TRBV5-4	TRBD2	TRBJ2-1	-	CASSPATSGSTTYNEQFF	TGTGCCAGCAGCCCCGCGACTAGCGGGAGTACCACCTACAATGAGCAGTTCTTC
TRBV5-1	-	TRBJ1-6	once	CASTQLSGSPLHF	TGCGCCAGCACTCAGCTGTCAGGGTCACCCCTCCACTTT
TRBV6-1	-	TRBJ1-1	-	CASLTLKPMNTEAFF	TGTGCCAGCCTAACGTTAAAACCTATGAACACTGAAGCTTTCTTT
TRBV7-3	TRBD1	TRBJ1-6	-	CASSTDRELSPLHF	TGTGCCAGCAGTACCGACAGGGAGCTTTCACCCCTCCACTTT
TRBV7-9	TRBD1	TRBJ2-1	-	CASSFDRASFNEQFF	TGTGCCAGCAGCTTCGACAGGGCCTCCTTCAATGAGCAGTTCTTC
TRBV28	-	TRBJ1-2	-	CASSLFQGNYGYTF	TGTGCCAGCAGTTTATTCCAGGGGAACTATGGCTACACCTTC
TRBV20-1	-	TRBJ1-2	few	CSARVSRRQPNYGYTF	TGCAGTGCTAGAGTTAGCCGGAGGCAGCCTAACTATGGCTACACCTTC
TRBV12-3/TRBV12-4	TRBD1	TRBJ1-1	few	CASRLGQTNTEAFF	TGTGCCAGCAGGTTGGGACAGACGAACACTGAAGCTTTCTTT
TRBV7-2	TRBD1	TRBJ1-5	-	CASSTTGTGLQPQHF	TGTGCCAGCAGCACAACCGGGACAGGGCTTCAGCCCCAGCATTTT
TRBV6-1	TRBD1	TRBJ1-1	few	CASSDRDSQNTEAFF	TGTGCCAGCAGCGACCGGGACAGTCAGAACACTGAAGCTTTCTTT
TRBV15	-	TRBJ1-5	-	CATSIMAGSNQPQHF	TGTGCCACCAGCATTATGGCGGGGAGCAATCAGCCCCAGCATTTT
TRBV19	-	TRBJ1-2	few	CASRSSGNYGYTF	TGTGCCAGTAGAAGTTCAGGGAACTATGGCTACACCTTC
TRBV28	TRBD1	TRBJ1-5	few	CASSPTGTYSNQPQHF	TGTGCCAGCAGTCCGACAGGGACCTATAGCAATCAGCCCCAGCATTTT
TRBV4-1	TRBD1	TRBJ1-6	-	CASSQGPGQGAKLHF	TGCGCCAGCAGCCAAGGCCCTGGACAGGGGGCGAAACTCCACTTT
TRBV20-1	-	TRBJ1-1	-	CSAPRRTGMLNTEAFF	TGCAGTGCCCCCAGGCGTACAGGGATGTTGAACACTGAAGCTTTCTTT
TRBV6-1	-	TRBJ2-7	-	CASSEGMGQSYYEQYF	TGTGCCAGCAGTGAAGGGATGGGCCAGTCTTACTACGAGCAGTACTTC
TRBV25-1	-	TRBJ1-6	few	CASSESGLSSYNSPLHF	TGTGCCAGCAGTGAATCGGGGCTGAGCTCCTATAATTCACCCCTCCACTTT
TRBV20-1	-	TRBJ2-5	-	CSAPSRDTRGKTQYF	TGCAGTGCCCCTAGCCGGGACACTCGTGGGAAGACCCAGTACTTC
TRBV11-2	-	TRBJ1-3	-	CASSPTGATGNTIYF	TGTGCCAGCAGCCCAACGGGGGCAACTGGAAACACCATATATTTT